The 28 T cell receptor beta chains below come from one sample, sequenced in a study of spatial heterogeneity in lung cancer. Each CDR3 protein gets one entry after TCRdb re-called the 5' RACE reads with MiXCR. The top ten hold just under 45% of the sample, which has roughly 10,000 distinct CDR3 sequences, 20% to 25% seen once. This sample's time point: blood at routine non-recurrence follow-up after resection. Sample: PBMCs, taken at follow-up. The receptor source for this set is a male donor with early-stage non-small cell lung cancer.

The rearrangement uses TRBV29-1 and TRBJ1-2, with 10 bases identical to TRBD1. Germline loops: CDR1 SQVTM, CDR2 ANQGSEA. V gave up 6 bases and J gave up 2 bases; unmatched junction bases: 9. This CDR3 is built from 15 residues. CDR3 in amino acids: CSVGLTGGENYGYTF. CDR3 nucleotide sequence: TGCAGCGTCGGCTTGACAGGGGGCGAAAACTATGGCTACACCTTC. Combining the CDR3 with reference TRBV29-1 and TRBJ1-2 gives the whole variable domain SAVISQKPSRDICQRGTSLTIQCQVDSQVTMMFWYRQQPGQSLTLIATANQGSEATYESGFVIDKFPISRPNLTFSTLTVSNMSPEDSSIYLCSVGLTGGENYGYTFGSGTRLTVV.

CDR3 sequence: CASSFWGRSLNFEAFF. CDR3 nucleotide sequence: TGTGCCAGCAGTTTTTGGGGACGGAGCTTAAATTTTGAAGCTTTCTTT. V and J are TRBV28 and TRBJ1-1, with D tentatively TRBD1 (5 bases). The CDR3 spans 16 residues. V lost 3 bases and J lost 7, with 21 bases in between. Germline lookup yields CDR1 MDHEN and CDR2 SYDVKM.

The sample holds many counts of this clonotype. For the CDR3, the DNA is TGCGCCAGCAGCTTGACAGGGAGCACAGATACGCAGTATTTT. It specifies CASSLTGSTDTQYF. The rearrangement links TRBV5-1 to TRBJ2-3, with D maybe TRBD1 (6 bases). Germline values: CDR1 SGHRS, CDR2 YFSETQ. This CDR3 comprises 14 residues. Trimming cost V 1 base and J 0 bases, with 6 bases left between them.

This clonotype was seen repeatedly, ten times or more. The chain uses TRBV7-2 and TRBJ1-2, with no clear D. Trimming stripped 3 bases from V and 6 bases from J, with 20 bases between. CDR1 SGHTA and CDR2 FQGNSA come from the germline V gene. The CDR3 sequence is 16 residues long. The CDR3 reads CASSFFLGDTPDGYTF. DNA for the CDR3: TGTGCCAGCAGCTTTTTTTTGGGTGACACTCCGGATGGCTACACCTTC.

The sample holds many counts of this clonotype. The V gene is TRBV7-6, the J gene TRBJ2-1; no definite D call. Germline-derived CDR1 and CDR2 are SGHVS and FNYEAQ. The ends were cut back, 5 bases at V and 9 bases at J, with 14 bases in the middle. The CDR3 length is 13 residues. CDR3 protein: CASSLKVQTEQFF. The CDR3 nucleotides read TGTGCCAGCAGCCTCAAGGTCCAAACTGAGCAGTTCTTC. The entire variable domain, with the rest obtained from reference TRBV7-6 and TRBJ2-1, is as follows: GAGVSQSPRYKVTKRGQDVALRCDPISGHVSLYWYRQALGQGPEFLTYFNYEAQQDKSGLPNDRFSAERPEGSISTLTIQRTEQRDSAMYRCASSLKVQTEQFFGPGTRLTVL.

This clonotype has at least ten counts. The chain links TRBV9 to TRBJ2-7; 8 bases agree with TRBD1. J lost 2 bases, V lost 0 bases, and 1 base had no gene match. Germline V gene data show CDR1 as SGDLS and CDR2 as YYNGEE. The CDR3 loop spans 14 amino acids. Here the CDR3 DNA reads TGTGCCAGCAGCGTAGGACAGGGGCCCTACGAGCAGTACTTC. This gives the protein CASSVGQGPYEQYF.

At least ten counts were recorded for this clonotype. The chain couples TRBV19 to TRBJ2-1; the match to TRBD1 covers 7 bases. J was trimmed by 9 bases and V by 5 bases; bases with no gene match: 16. The CDR3 contains 16 residues. Germline CDR1 is LNHDA and CDR2 is SQIVND (reference sequence). The CDR3: CASSGETGVGVSEQFF. The CDR3 DNA reads TGTGCCAGTAGTGGCGAAACAGGGGTAGGGGTTAGTGAGCAGTTCTTC.

This clonotype was seen many times. The rearrangement joins TRBV10-3 to TRBJ1-4; D gene ambiguous. Per germline, CDR1 ENHRY and CDR2 SYGVKD. V lost 3 bases and J lost 14, with 10 bases in between. The length of the CDR3 is 11 residues. The chain's CDR3 is CAISEGGWLFF. DNA of the CDR3: TGTGCCATCAGTGAAGGAGGGTGGCTGTTTTTT.

This clonotype was recorded at least ten times. The rearrangement uses TRBV12-3 or TRBV12-4 and TRBJ1-5; D remains unclear. With 3 bases removed from V and 0 bases from J, the gap between germline ends came to 9 bases. The CDR3 contains 15 residues. The CDR3 bases are TGTGCCAGCAGTTTTTGGAGGTATAGCAATCAGCCCCAGCATTTT. As protein: CASSFWRYSNQPQHF.

V usage is TRBV12-3 or TRBV12-4 and J usage is TRBJ1-6, with D perhaps matching TRBD1 (5 bases). V was cut by 6 bases and J by 5 bases, with 11 bases left in between. The CDR3 totals 14 residues. The CDR3 region is CASSPPGDNSPLHF. CDR3 nucleotides: TGTGCCAGCAGCCCCCCGGGGGATAATTCACCCCTCCACTTT.

This clonotype has at least ten counts. The V and J genes are TRBV5-6 and TRBJ2-1; 8 nucleotides agree with TRBD1. The CDR3 runs to 13 residues. CDR1 and CDR2 (germline): SGHDT, YYEEEE. Trimming at V came to 3 bases and at J to 7 bases, leaving 3 bases not matched to a gene. This CDR3 is CASSWDRNNEQFF. The CDR3, as DNA: TGTGCCAGCAGCTGGGACAGGAATAATGAGCAGTTCTTC.

This clonotype was counted at least ten times. The rearrangement links TRBV28 to TRBJ2-3; D remains ambiguous. Germline assignment: CDR1 MDHEN and CDR2 SYDVKM. V dropped 2 bases and J dropped 5 bases, with 8 bases sitting between them. The CDR3 loop spans 13 amino acids. CDR3 loop: CASSLSHQDTQYF. The CDR3 coding sequence is TGTGCCAGCAGTTTAAGCCATCAAGATACGCAGTATTTT.

The chain employs TRBV28 and TRBJ1-2; D call uncertain. Per germline, CDR1 MDHEN and CDR2 SYDVKM. The CDR3 is 13 amino acids. V was cut by 2 bases and J by 6 bases, with 10 bases left in between. The chain's CDR3 is CASSLGSTHGYTF. The CDR3 coding sequence is TGTGCCAGCAGTTTAGGCTCTACTCATGGCTACACCTTC.

J is TRBJ2-7 and V is TRBV9, with 14 bases identical to TRBD2. Trimming cost V 4 bases and J 3 bases; bases outside gene matches: 9. The CDR3 is made up of 17 amino acids. CDR1 and CDR2 (germline): SGDLS, YYNGEE. CDR3 nucleotide sequence: TGTGCCAGCAGCCCTCACCAGGGACTAGCGGGGGTCTACGAGCAGTACTTC. Residues: CASSPHQGLAGVYEQYF.

In this sample, this clonotype is medium-sized. V gene TRBV15 combines with J gene TRBJ2-1; tentative D call: TRBD2 (6 bases). The CDR3 spans 15 residues. Germline lookup yields CDR1 LNHNV and CDR2 YYDKDF (reference sequence). V lost 0 bases and J lost 7, with 13 bases in between. The CDR3 sequence is CATSRDLLRGNEQFF. CDR3 in DNA: TGTGCCACCAGCAGAGATCTTCTACGGGGGAATGAGCAGTTCTTC.

Many counts were recorded for this clonotype. The chain joins TRBV28 to TRBJ1-5; D gene uncertain. The CDR3 sequence is 12 residues long. Per the germline V gene, CDR1 is MDHEN and CDR2 is SYDVKM. V was pared by 3 bases and J by 7 bases, with 7 bases between. CDR3 loop: CASSFGKQPQHF. The CDR3 DNA reads as TGTGCCAGCAGTTTTGGTAAGCAGCCCCAGCATTTT.

This clonotype is medium-sized in the sample. This chain links TRBV6-5 with TRBJ2-1; 12 positions match TRBD2. The CDR3 contains 14 residues. V lost 4 bases, J lost 6 bases, and 1 base stayed unmatched. Germline assignment: CDR1 MNHEY and CDR2 SVGAGI. The CDR3, as DNA: TGTGCCAGCAGTTGGACTAGCGGGGTCAATGAGCAGTTCTTC. Residues: CASSWTSGVNEQFF.

Within the sample, this clonotype is medium-sized. This chain links TRBV28 with TRBJ2-4; D might be TRBD2 (5 bases). V gave up 6 bases and J gave up 0 bases, with 12 bases separating them. This CDR3 is built from 15 residues. Germline-derived CDR1 and CDR2 are MDHEN and SYDVKM. The CDR3 sequence: CASSEGVLAKNIQYF. CDR3 in DNA: TGTGCCAGCAGCGAGGGAGTGCTAGCCAAAAACATTCAGTACTTC.

By proportion, this clonotype is medium-sized. This rearrangement joins TRBV6-1 to TRBJ1-1; weak D call: TRBD1 (6 bases). Germline V gene data show CDR1 as MNHNS and CDR2 as SASEGT. The CDR3 has 14 amino acids. Trimming took off 6 bases at V and 7 bases at J, with 18 bases between the two ends. The CDR3 DNA reads TGTGCCAGCAGGCCGGGACACATGACCTTTGAAGCTTTCTTT. It specifies CASRPGHMTFEAFF.

The chain links TRBV6-2 or TRBV6-3 to TRBJ2-3; TRBD1 agrees at 10 bases. V trimming: 6 bases; J trimming: 6 bases; junction bases outside the gene matches: 9. Germline CDR1 and CDR2: MNHEY and SVGEGT. The CDR3 runs 15 residues. This CDR3 is CASSGQGGPWDTQYF. Written as DNA, the CDR3 is TGTGCCAGCAGCGGACAGGGGGGTCCTTGGGATACGCAGTATTTT.

The table lists this clonotype with many counts. The rearrangement uses TRBV5-1 and TRBJ2-2; 10 positions match TRBD1. Trimming removed 5 bases from V and 6 bases from J; junction bases left unmatched: 7. The length of the CDR3 is 15 residues. The V gene's germline CDR1 is SGHRS and CDR2 YFSETQ. This chain's CDR3 is CASRPAGTGAGELFF. In nucleotides, the CDR3 is TGCGCCAGCAGGCCTGCCGGGACAGGGGCCGGGGAGCTGTTTTTT.

This clonotype has only one observation. The chain recombines TRBV6-1 with TRBJ2-7; D may match TRBD1 or TRBD2 (5 bases each). V was cut by 1 base and J by 8 bases, with 18 bases left in between. The length of the CDR3 is 15 residues. Germline values: CDR1 MNHNS, CDR2 SASEGT. The CDR3 DNA is TGTGCCAGCAGTGAAGTGGTAGGGGCGAGCGGCCAGCAGTACTTC. Translating it yields CASSEVVGASGQQYF.

The CDR3 DNA sequence: TGCAGCGCGTCGACAGGGGATGGTTCACCCCTCCACTTT. Its translation: CSASTGDGSPLHF. The rearrangement uses TRBV29-1 and TRBJ1-6, with TRBD1 matching over 8 bases. CDR1 is SQVTM and CDR2 is ANQGSEA in the germline V gene. J gave up 9 bases and V 7 bases, and 8 bases lay outside the gene matches. The CDR3 has 13 amino acids.

This clonotype occurred many times. V and J are TRBV20-1 and TRBJ2-4; D gene uncertain. Per germline, CDR1 DFQATT and CDR2 SNEGSKA (reference sequence). The CDR3 has 14 residues. Trimming left V 3 bases short and J 5 bases short, with 14 bases between. CDR3 region: CSARTASDQNIQYF. The CDR3 region has the DNA TGCAGTGCTAGGACTGCCTCAGATCAAAACATTCAGTACTTC.

This clonotype showed up many times. CDR3 protein: CSARDSSGRAITGELFF. Written as DNA, the CDR3 is TGCAGTGCTAGAGATTCTAGCGGGAGGGCTATCACCGGGGAGCTGTTTTTT. V usage is TRBV20-1 and J usage is TRBJ2-2, with 12 nucleotides matching TRBD2. Germline CDR1 reads DFQATT; CDR2 reads SNEGSKA (reference sequence). The V segment lost 0 bases and the J segment 4 bases; nucleotides outside the gene matches: 6. CDR3 size: 17 residues.

By sample fraction, this clonotype is medium-sized. Given a much more abundant clone one base away, this may be a read error. The V and J genes are TRBV11-1 and TRBJ1-1; no firm D call. This CDR3 has 15 residues. Germline V gene data show CDR1 as SGHAT and CDR2 as FQDESV (reference sequence). With 2 bases removed from V and 2 bases from J, the gap between germline ends came to 12 bases. CDR3 residues: CASSLRAERNTEAFF. The CDR3 DNA reads as TGTGCCAGCAGCTTACGGGCAGAGAGAAACACTGAAGCTTTCTTT.

This clonotype was seen just once. This chain uses TRBV6-5 with TRBJ2-7; D ambiguous. The CDR3 contains 14 residues. Germline loops: CDR1 MNHEY, CDR2 SVGAGI. V lost 5 bases and J lost 3, with 14 bases in between. The CDR3: CASSPHELNYEQYF. The CDR3 nucleotides read TGTGCCAGCAGTCCGCATGAGCTGAACTACGAGCAGTACTTC.

Many counts were recorded for this clonotype. The V and J genes are TRBV7-9 and TRBJ2-2; 7 bases agree with TRBD2. This CDR3 is 16 amino acids long. V was pared by 1 base and J by 4 bases, with 6 bases of the junction left unmatched. The germline V gene has CDR1 SEHNR and CDR2 FQNEAQ (reference sequence). CDR3 residues: CASSLVGTISTGELFF. DNA of the CDR3: TGTGCCAGCAGCTTAGTCGGGACTATTTCCACCGGGGAGCTGTTTTTT.